Below, 22 T cell receptor beta chains from the same sample are listed, as sequenced in a study of brain T cells in children with intractable seizures. The data were produced by immunoSEQ multiplex PCR, yet TCRdb's version contains in-frame clones alone and is incomplete. The repertoire has under 400,000 clones, 85% to 95% of them found once; the top ten carry roughly 5.7%. Time point specified: blood from clinic visit 5 months post-surgery; TSC patient then seizure free. The material was peripheral blood, obtained approximately 5 months after surgery. These receptor sequences come from a boy under two years old with tuberous sclerosis and intractable seizures.

The V gene is TRBV13, the J gene TRBJ2-5; a possible D gene is TRBD2 (5 bases). With 5 bases removed from V and 5 bases from J, the gap between germline ends came to 15 bases. Germline CDR1 reads PRHDT; CDR2 reads FYEKMQ (reference sequence). CDR3 length equals 14 residues. The CDR3 nucleotides are TGTGCCAGCAGCCCCCACCTAGGGAGTGAGACCCAGTACTTC. This codes for CASSPHLGSETQYF. Variable domain in full (rest from reference TRBV13 and TRBJ2-5): AAGVIQSPRHLIKEKRETATLKCYPIPRHDTVYWYQQGPGQDPQFLISFYEKMQSDKGSIPDRFSAQQFSDYHSELNMSSLELGDSALYFCASSPHLGSETQYFGPGTRLLVL.

This chain uses TRBV27 with TRBJ2-3, with a weak D call TRBD2 (7 bases). Trimming cost V 2 bases and J 5 bases, with 11 bases left between them. Germline V gene sequence: CDR1 MNHEY, CDR2 SMNVEV (reference sequence). This CDR3 spans 14 amino acids. The CDR3 region is CASSLGGGGDTQYF. The CDR3 bases are TGTGCCAGCAGTTTAGGCGGGGGCGGAGATACGCAGTATTTT.

CDR3 nucleotides: TGTGCCAGCAGCCAACGGGGTAGGGATCAGCCCCAGCATTTT. Its translation is CASSQRGRDQPQHF. The chain combines TRBV4-2 with TRBJ1-5; D gene ambiguous. Trimming shortened V by 2 bases and J by 5 bases, and 10 bases separated the two germline ends. The V gene's germline CDR1 is LGHNA and CDR2 YNFKEQ. The CDR3 extends over 14 amino acids.

The table lists this clone with a few counts. This chain joins TRBV6-5 and TRBJ1-3, with a possible D match to TRBD1 (6 bases). CDR1 is MNHEY and CDR2 is SVGAGI in the germline V gene. V was shortened by 6 bases and J by 3 bases, with 12 bases between the two germline ends. CDR3 length equals 14 residues. The CDR3 region is CASRRGMSGNTIYF. The DNA of the CDR3 is TGTGCCAGCAGGAGGGGGATGAGTGGAAACACCATATATTTT.

This chain uses TRBV3-1 (or the pseudogene TRBV3-2) with TRBJ2-3; D is undetermined. Looked up from germline, CDR1 is LGHDT and CDR2 is YNNKEL (reference sequence). V lost 0 bases to trimming and J lost 1 base, with 2 bases between them. This CDR3 has 13 residues. The CDR3 coding sequence is TGTGCCAGCAGCCAAGAGGGCACAGATACGCAGTATTTT. It encodes CASSQEGTDTQYF.

The chain employs TRBV20-1 and TRBJ2-1, with D perhaps TRBD1 (6 bases). Germline values: CDR1 DFQATT, CDR2 SNEGSKA (reference sequence). CDR3 size: 11 residues. V lost 5 bases and J 9 bases, leaving 11 bases between the germline ends. CDR3 protein: CSASQGLEQFF. CDR3 DNA sequence: TGCAGTGCTTCTCAGGGGCTTGAGCAGTTCTTC.

This chain links TRBV27 with TRBJ2-7; 7 bases map to TRBD1. Germline-derived CDR1 and CDR2 are MNHEY and SMNVEV (reference sequence). The CDR3 sequence is 16 residues long. V lost 0 bases to trimming and J lost 2 bases; unmatched junction nucleotides: 7. The CDR3 protein is CASSLSTGPRTYEQYF. In DNA form, the CDR3 reads TGTGCCAGCAGTTTATCGACAGGGCCCCGGACCTACGAGCAGTACTTC.

The chain uses TRBV19 and TRBJ1-2, with unresolved D. Germline loops: CDR1 LNHDA, CDR2 SQIVND (reference sequence). V shed 5 bases and J shed 4 bases, with 20 bases lying between them. This CDR3 has 16 amino acids. For the CDR3, the DNA is TGTGCCAGTAGTCAATACCGGACTGCTACGGCCTATGGCTACACCTTC. Its translation is CASSQYRTATAYGYTF.

The chain employs TRBV5-4 and TRBJ1-1; possible D gene TRBD1, 6 bases. Germline V gene lookup returns CDR1 SGHNT and CDR2 YYREEE (reference sequence). The ends were cut back, 4 bases at V and 8 bases at J, with 15 bases in the middle. The CDR3 loop spans 13 amino acids. The CDR3 here is CASSLTGTPEAFF. Written as DNA, the CDR3 is TGTGCCAGCAGCCTTACGGGGACACCCGAAGCTTTCTTT. The full variable domain, with the rest looked up from reference TRBV5-4 and TRBJ1-1, is ETGVTQSPTHLIKTRGQQVTLRCSSQSGHNTVSWYQQALGQGPQFIFQYYREEENGRGNFPPRFSGLQFPNYSSELNVNALELDDSALYLCASSLTGTPEAFFGQGTRLTVV.

The V call is TRBV6-6, the J call TRBJ2-7; D tentatively reads TRBD1 or TRBD2 (5 bases each). V dropped 6 bases and J dropped 3 bases, with 15 bases sitting between them. Germline-derived CDR1 and CDR2 are MNHNY and SVGAGI (reference sequence). The CDR3 is 14 amino acids. DNA for the CDR3: TGTGCCAGCAGCCCGGCGTTGGGGGTCTACGAGCAGTACTTC. This encodes CASSPALGVYEQYF.

V usage is TRBV18 and J usage is TRBJ2-7, with D possibly being TRBD1 (6 bases). CDR3 length: 17 amino acids. CDR1 and CDR2 from the germline V gene are KGHSH and LQKENI. Deletions cut 0 bases from V and 0 bases from J, with 15 bases between. The DNA for the CDR3 is TGTGCCAGCTCACCACCGGGGTGGGACAAGCTCTCCTACGAGCAGTACTTC. As protein: CASSPPGWDKLSYEQYF.

The table lists this clone with a count of one. The chain recombines TRBV11-2 with TRBJ2-1; 7 bases are shared with TRBD2. The trim removed 8 bases at V and 8 bases at J, leaving 6 bases unmatched. This CDR3 region has 12 residues. Per the germline V gene, CDR1 is SGHAT and CDR2 is FQNNGV. CDR3 region: CASQGGSDEQFF. In DNA form, the CDR3 reads TGTGCCAGCCAGGGCGGGAGTGATGAGCAGTTCTTC.

The rearrangement joins TRBV6-5 to TRBJ1-3; 8 bases match TRBD1. Germline assignment: CDR1 MNHEY and CDR2 SVGAGI. V was clipped by 6 bases and J by 2 bases; unmatched bases: 6. The CDR3 length is 15 residues. The CDR3 DNA sequence: TGTGCCAGCAGAGCGGGACAGGTTCCTGGAAACACCATATATTTT. Translated: CASRAGQVPGNTIYF.

V gene TRBV2 combines with J gene TRBJ2-1; D gene uncertain. V was trimmed by 5 bases and J by 0 bases, leaving 11 bases between them. CDR3 length: 15 amino acids. The germline gives CDR1 SNHLY, CDR2 FYNNEI. The DNA of the CDR3 is TGTGCCAGCAGTCCGAGACTTATCTCCTACAATGAGCAGTTCTTC. Protein sequence: CASSPRLISYNEQFF. Complete variable domain (other parts from reference TRBV2 and TRBJ2-1): EPEVTQTPSHQVTQMGQEVILRCVPISNHLYFYWYRQILGQKVEFLVSFYNNEISEKSEIFDDQFSVERPDGSNFTLKIRSTKLEDSAMYFCASSPRLISYNEQFFGPGTRLTVL.

This sequence joins TRBV6-6 and TRBJ1-1; D may be TRBD1 (5 bases). CDR1 is MNHNY, CDR2 SVGAGI, per germline (reference sequence). The CDR3 sequence is 14 residues long. V gave up 6 bases and J gave up 4 bases, with 15 bases separating them. In DNA, the CDR3 is TGTGCCAGCAGGCCTCTGACGGGGGGCACTGAAGCTTTCTTT. As protein: CASRPLTGGTEAFF.

The chain links TRBV29-1 to TRBJ2-7, with TRBD1 matching over 8 bases. Trimming took 5 bases from V and 4 from J; bases not matched to a gene: 7. The CDR3 has 13 amino acids. The germline V gene has CDR1 SQVTM and CDR2 ANQGSEA. The CDR3 sequence is CSVLDRARYEQYF. The CDR3 DNA reads TGCAGCGTTCTGGACAGGGCTAGGTACGAGCAGTACTTC.

The V call is TRBV29-1, the J call TRBJ2-7, with 10 nucleotides matching TRBD2. CDR3 length equals 12 residues. From germline, CDR1 is SQVTM and CDR2 ANQGSEA. With 7 bases clipped from V and 3 bases from J, the junction kept 3 bases outside the gene matches. DNA for the CDR3: TGCAGCGGGGGGACTAGCGTCTACGAGCAGTACTTC. This sequence encodes CSGGTSVYEQYF.

The rearrangement uses TRBV28 and TRBJ2-7, with D perhaps matching TRBD1 (6 bases). Trimming took off 5 bases at V and 10 bases at J, with 18 bases between the two ends. This CDR3 comprises 13 residues. CDR1 is MDHEN and CDR2 is SYDVKM in the germline V gene. The CDR3 nucleotides are TGTGCCAGCAGTGCTAGGTCCCCGGACAGTCAGTACTTC. It translates to CASSARSPDSQYF.

This clone came up once. The chain uses TRBV10-1 and TRBJ2-5; no clear D gene. V lost 7 bases and J lost 4, with 4 bases in between. This CDR3 has 10 amino acids. Germline V CDR1 and CDR2: WNHNN, SYGVQD (reference sequence). The CDR3 protein is CASIPETQYF. CDR3 sequence (DNA): TGCGCCAGCATCCCAGAGACCCAGTACTTC.

The genes are TRBV19 and TRBJ1-5; perhaps TRBD1 as D (5 bases). This CDR3 is 14 amino acids long. Looked up from germline, CDR1 is LNHDA and CDR2 is SQIVND (reference sequence). V gave up 10 bases and J gave up 0 bases, with 13 bases separating them. In DNA, the CDR3 is TGTGCCACCTCCCTCAGGGTTAGCAATCAGCCCCAGCATTTT. It specifies CATSLRVSNQPQHF.

V gene TRBV4-2 combines with J gene TRBJ2-1; D may be TRBD2 (6 bases). The CDR3 is 15 amino acids. Between the trimmed V and J ends, which lost 1 base and 6 bases, there was a span of 13 bases. In germline, CDR1 is LGHNA, CDR2 YNFKEQ. CDR3 nucleotide sequence: TGTGCCAGCAGCCAAGGCAAGGGACTCGCCAATGAGCAGTTCTTC. Its protein product is CASSQGKGLANEQFF.

This rearrangement joins TRBV10-3 to TRBJ2-2; the D call may be TRBD1 or TRBD2 (5 bases each). CDR1 is ENHRY, CDR2 SYGVKD, per germline. V lost 4 bases and J 3 bases, leaving 15 bases between the germline ends. This CDR3 is 16 amino acids long. CDR3 bases: TGTGCCATCAGTGGGGCTTTGGGACCGGACACCGGGGAGCTGTTTTTT. Encoded protein: CAISGALGPDTGELFF.